The 32 T cell receptor beta chains in this list originate from one sample, sequenced in a study of cytotoxic CD8 clonotypes in ibrutinib-treated CLL. Only in-frame clones appear in the TCRdb table, and some are missing; sequencing was by immunoSEQ multiplex PCR. Of about 85,000 clones listed, 79% were seen once; the top ten hold 4.8%. The sequences come from PBMCs, collected after 12 months of ibrutinib treatment. Receptors were obtained from a human donor with chronic lymphocytic leukemia.

V gene TRBV29-1 combines with J gene TRBJ1-1; 10 positions agree with TRBD1. J lost 2 bases, V lost 1 base, and 4 bases had no gene match. Germline values: CDR1 SQVTM, CDR2 ANQGSEA. CDR3 size: 15 residues. Here the CDR3 reads CSVEGDRGGNTEAFF. In DNA form, the CDR3 reads TGCAGCGTTGAAGGGGACAGGGGTGGCAACACTGAAGCTTTCTTT.

The J gene is TRBJ1-5, the V gene TRBV6-5, with no clear D. The CDR3 has 13 residues. Looked up from germline, CDR1 is MNHEY and CDR2 is SVGAGI. The ends were cut back, 6 bases at V and 5 bases at J, with 11 bases in the middle. The CDR3 sequence: CASRWTWDQPQHF. The CDR3 nucleotides read TGTGCCAGCAGGTGGACTTGGGATCAGCCCCAGCATTTT.

The V call is TRBV7-2, the J call TRBJ1-4; D not certain. From germline, CDR1 is SGHTA and CDR2 FQGNSA. V lost 5 bases and J lost 8, with 9 bases in between. CDR3 length equals 12 residues. CDR3 sequence (DNA): TGTGCCAGCAGCCCACCCGGGGAAAAACTGTTTTTT. Protein: CASSPPGEKLFF.

The chain recombines TRBV19 with TRBJ2-7; 9 bases agree with TRBD1. The germline CDR1 and CDR2 sequences are LNHDA and SQIVND (reference sequence). The length of the CDR3 is 15 residues. The trim removed 9 bases at V and 7 bases at J, leaving 16 bases unmatched. DNA of the CDR3: TGTGCCAGCGGGGGGACAGGGAGCCCCCGAGGGGAGCAGTACTTC. Its translation: CASGGTGSPRGEQYF.

This clone was seen a single time. The chain employs TRBV13 and TRBJ1-2; D uncertain. Germline loops: CDR1 PRHDT, CDR2 FYEKMQ (reference sequence). Trimming left V 0 bases short and J 2 bases short, with 7 bases between. CDR3 length: 14 amino acids. The CDR3 DNA reads as TGTGCCAGCAGCTTAGGGACGCCAAACTATGGCTACACCTTC. This gives the protein CASSLGTPNYGYTF.

This clone showed up many times. The chain couples TRBV20-1 to TRBJ2-5, with D uncertain. Trimming took 1 base from V and 5 from J, leaving 5 bases between them. The V gene's germline CDR1 is DFQATT and CDR2 SNEGSKA (reference sequence). This CDR3 is built from 11 residues. The CDR3 reads CSARVVETQYF. CDR3 in DNA: TGCAGTGCTAGAGTAGTGGAGACCCAGTACTTC.

The chain couples TRBV25-1 to TRBJ2-1; no firm D call. The CDR3 spans 16 residues. Germline lookup yields CDR1 MGHDK and CDR2 SYGVNS. V was clipped by 1 base and J by 0 bases, with 10 bases between them. The CDR3 here is CASSEWSLSSYNEQFF. The CDR3 DNA reads TGTGCCAGCAGTGAATGGTCCCTGAGCTCCTACAATGAGCAGTTCTTC.

V and J are TRBV6-1 and TRBJ1-2; 9 positions match TRBD1. The CDR3 is 14 residues long. CDR1 is MNHNS and CDR2 is SASEGT in the germline V gene. With 7 bases clipped from V and 4 bases from J, the junction kept 7 bases outside the gene matches. Written as DNA, the CDR3 is TGTGCCAGCACCCGGGACAGGGTTGGCTATGGCTACACCTTC. This encodes CASTRDRVGYGYTF.

The CDR3 nucleotides are TGTGCCAGCACCCACGACAGGGGGCGAAATGAGCAGTTCTTC. Encoded protein: CASTHDRGRNEQFF. The J gene is TRBJ2-1, the V gene TRBV6-5; 10 bases map to TRBD1. Germline assignment: CDR1 MNHEY and CDR2 SVGAGI. V dropped 7 bases and J dropped 7; count of bases not matched to a gene: 7. The CDR3 has 14 residues.

This chain connects TRBV21-1 to TRBJ1-2. TRBV21-1 is flagged as a pseudogene. The CDR3 runs to 13 residues. CDR3 loop: CASSTPGADGYTF. In DNA form, the CDR3 reads TGTGCCAGCAGCACTCCCGGGGCCGATGGCTACACCTTC.

V gene TRBV5-5 combines with J gene TRBJ1-4; D not certain. This CDR3 comprises 15 residues. V lost 0 bases to trimming and J lost 7 bases, with 13 bases between them. Germline-derived CDR1 and CDR2 are SGHKS and YYEKEE (reference sequence). CDR3 in DNA: TGTGCCAGCAGCTTGGGGACTCCGGCGAGTGAAAAACTGTTTTTT. This sequence encodes CASSLGTPASEKLFF.

The CDR3 bases are TGCGCCAGCAGCTTGCAGGGGGTCCATGGCTACACCTTC. This gives the protein CASSLQGVHGYTF. This sequence joins TRBV5-1 and TRBJ1-2, with 7 positions matching TRBD1. Germline trimming cut 1 base from V and 6 bases from J; bases unmatched to any gene: 3. Germline lookup yields CDR1 SGHRS and CDR2 YFSETQ. The CDR3 loop spans 13 amino acids.

The chain couples TRBV29-1 to TRBJ1-4; no clear D gene. The CDR3 length is 12 residues. The V end was cut by 6 bases, the J end by 4 bases, with 9 bases between. Germline CDR1 and CDR2: SQVTM and ANQGSEA. The CDR3 spells CSVRGVNEKLFF. The CDR3 bases are TGCAGCGTCCGGGGAGTTAATGAAAAACTGTTTTTT.

This chain links TRBV9 with TRBJ2-5; 8 nucleotides align to TRBD2. Germline V gives CDR1 SGDLS, CDR2 YYNGEE. The V and J ends lost 4 bases and 5 bases, in that order; junction bases with no gene match: 7. The CDR3 sequence is 14 residues long. CDR3 region: CASSPREGWETQYF. CDR3 coding DNA: TGTGCCAGCAGCCCCCGGGAGGGGTGGGAGACCCAGTACTTC.

The chain joins TRBV9 to TRBJ2-3; D unresolved. V was trimmed by 0 bases and J by 0 bases, leaving 11 bases between them. The length of the CDR3 is 16 residues. Germline lookup yields CDR1 SGDLS and CDR2 YYNGEE. The CDR3: CASSVGVGSSTDTQYF. The DNA for the CDR3 is TGTGCCAGCAGCGTAGGTGTCGGGTCTAGCACAGATACGCAGTATTTT.

J is TRBJ2-2 and V is TRBV4-3; D is unresolved. Looked up from germline, CDR1 is LGHNA and CDR2 is YSLEER. V shed 3 bases and J shed 5 bases, with 7 bases lying between them. The CDR3 totals 13 residues. For the CDR3, the DNA is TGCGCCAGCAGCCAGCAGCTAACCGGGGAGCTGTTTTTT. Its translation: CASSQQLTGELFF.

This clone turned up a few times. V and J are TRBV19 and TRBJ2-7; 12 bases fit TRBD2. Germline-derived CDR1 and CDR2 are LNHDA and SQIVND (reference sequence). With V trimmed by 3 bases and J by 4 bases, 13 bases remained unmatched. This CDR3 spans 18 amino acids. DNA for the CDR3: TGTGCCAGTAGTATGGGCCAAGGACTAGCGGGACAAGGATACGAGCAGTACTTC. Its protein is CASSMGQGLAGQGYEQYF.

The chain joins TRBV18 to TRBJ2-5, with unresolved D. Germline values: CDR1 KGHSH, CDR2 LQKENI. V was clipped by 2 bases and J by 0 bases, with 4 bases between them. The CDR3 is 13 residues long. The CDR3 nucleotides read TGTGCCAGCTCACCAGGGTACCAAGAGACCCAGTACTTC. As protein: CASSPGYQETQYF.

The J gene is TRBJ1-1, the V gene TRBV4-2, with D unclear. Germline CDR1 LGHNA, CDR2 YNFKEQ. The CDR3 contains 13 residues. V was clipped by 8 bases and J by 4 bases, with 14 bases between them. The CDR3: CASGPGTFTEAFF. CDR3 DNA: TGTGCCAGCGGCCCGGGCACCTTCACTGAAGCTTTCTTT.

CDR3 in DNA: TGTGCCAGCTCGCCCCTAGCGGGAGCCTACAATGAGCAGTTCTTC. Residues: CASSPLAGAYNEQFF. The V and J genes are TRBV18 and TRBJ2-1; 10 bases match TRBD2. The junction had 4 bases not matched to a gene; V was cut back by 6 bases and J by 2 bases. The length of the CDR3 is 15 residues. In germline, CDR1 is KGHSH, CDR2 LQKENI.

V and J are TRBV2 and TRBJ1-5; 8 bases are a match to TRBD1. V shed 6 bases, J shed 2 bases, and the junction held 6 bases outside the gene matches. Per the germline V gene, CDR1 is SNHLY and CDR2 is FYNNEI. The CDR3 consists of 15 residues. Here the CDR3 DNA reads TGTGCCAGCAGGACGGACAGGGCCGGCAATCAGCCCCAGCATTTT. It encodes CASRTDRAGNQPQHF.

The rearrangement uses TRBV28 and TRBJ2-5; TRBD1 matches at 10 bases. The J call could be wrong; TRBJ2-7 is a better fit for the DNA end. The CDR3 spans 13 residues. Germline CDR1 is MDHEN and CDR2 is SYDVKM. The CDR3 is CASVGTGVHEQYF. CDR3 bases: TGTGCCAGCGTGGGGACAGGGGTCCACGAGCAGTACTTC.

The V and J genes are TRBV11-3 and TRBJ2-7; D is unresolved. The V end lost 5 bases, the J end lost 2 bases, and 16 bases lay between the germline ends. The germline V gene encodes CDR1 SGHNT and CDR2 YENEEA. CDR3 length: 15 residues. Here the CDR3 reads CASSPSRNQPYEQYF. CDR3 coding DNA: TGTGCCAGCAGCCCCTCTCGCAACCAACCCTACGAGCAGTACTTC.

V and J are TRBV10-3 and TRBJ2-5; 8 bases map to TRBD1. J lost 1 base, V lost 2 bases, and 0 bases had no gene match. Germline CDR1 ENHRY, CDR2 SYGVKD. The CDR3 is 14 residues long. As DNA, the CDR3 is TGTGCCATCAGTGAGACAGGGGGCCAAGAGACCCAGTACTTC. It specifies CAISETGGQETQYF.

A few counts support this clone. V and J are TRBV7-3 and TRBJ1-2, with unresolved D. The germline V gene encodes CDR1 SGHTA and CDR2 FQGTGA. Trimming cost V 2 bases and J 3 bases, with 7 bases left between them. The CDR3 totals 13 residues. The CDR3, as DNA: TGTGCCAGCAGCTTAGGGCCCGACTATGGCTACACCTTC. It translates to CASSLGPDYGYTF.

By sample fraction, this clone is large. The V gene is TRBV28, the J gene TRBJ2-2; 11 positions match TRBD1. The CDR3 is 15 amino acids. CDR1 and CDR2 (germline): MDHEN, SYDVKM. With 7 bases clipped from V and 5 bases from J, the junction kept 6 bases outside the gene matches. The CDR3 here is CASKPGQGETGELFF. The CDR3 DNA reads TGTGCCAGCAAACCGGGACAGGGGGAAACCGGGGAGCTGTTTTTT.

In this sample, this clone turned up a few times. The chain links TRBV28 to TRBJ2-3; D is undetermined. Germline-derived CDR1 and CDR2 are MDHEN and SYDVKM. The V and J ends lost 6 bases and 4 bases respectively, with 14 bases between them. This CDR3 has 14 amino acids. The CDR3, as DNA: TGTGCCAGCAGCCCCCTGGCAACGGCAGATACGCAGTATTTT. Protein product: CASSPLATADTQYF.

This clone was counted at least ten times. One end of the junction is discordant with germline, which a read error may explain. CDR3 region: CASSQDRGTSGHTF. CDR3 nucleotide sequence: TGCGCCAGCAGCCAAGATCGGGGGACTAGCGGACATACCTTC. This chain joins TRBV4-3 and TRBJ2-4, with 11 bases fitting TRBD2. The CDR3 extends over 14 amino acids. CDR1 and CDR2 (germline): LGHNA, YSLEER.

The V call is TRBV28, the J call TRBJ2-5, with a tentative D call TRBD1 (6 bases). Germline V gives CDR1 MDHEN, CDR2 SYDVKM. The CDR3 consists of 15 residues. V was cut by 6 bases and J by 5 bases, with 19 bases left in between. CDR3 sequence (DNA): TGTGCCAGCAGCCTTGCAGGGGCTATCGAGGAGACCCAGTACTTC. Translating gives CASSLAGAIEETQYF.

V and J are TRBV6-5 and TRBJ2-2, with D possibly being TRBD1 (5 bases). The germline CDR1 and CDR2 sequences are MNHEY and SVGAGI. The CDR3 is 13 residues long. V lost 4 bases to trimming and J lost 4 bases, with 7 bases between them. The CDR3 sequence is CASSLGVTGELFF. The DNA for the CDR3 is TGTGCCAGCAGTTTAGGGGTCACCGGGGAGCTGTTTTTT.

V is TRBV10-2 and J is TRBJ2-5; D call uncertain. With 5 bases removed from V and 2 bases from J, the gap between germline ends came to 9 bases. The CDR3 loop spans 13 amino acids. Germline CDR1 WSHSY, CDR2 SAAADI. This CDR3 reads CASSSVGQETQYF. The CDR3 coding sequence is TGCGCCAGCAGTTCCGTGGGGCAAGAGACCCAGTACTTC.

This clone appeared a few times. The V gene is TRBV5-4, the J gene TRBJ2-3; 14 positions agree with TRBD2. With 0 bases clipped from V and 11 bases from J, the junction kept 8 bases outside the gene matches. Germline CDR1 and CDR2: SGHNT and YYREEE (reference sequence). This CDR3 region has 16 residues. The CDR3 loop reads CASSLGGLAGAPGQYF. DNA of the CDR3: TGTGCCAGCAGCTTGGGGGGACTAGCGGGGGCCCCGGGGCAGTATTTT.